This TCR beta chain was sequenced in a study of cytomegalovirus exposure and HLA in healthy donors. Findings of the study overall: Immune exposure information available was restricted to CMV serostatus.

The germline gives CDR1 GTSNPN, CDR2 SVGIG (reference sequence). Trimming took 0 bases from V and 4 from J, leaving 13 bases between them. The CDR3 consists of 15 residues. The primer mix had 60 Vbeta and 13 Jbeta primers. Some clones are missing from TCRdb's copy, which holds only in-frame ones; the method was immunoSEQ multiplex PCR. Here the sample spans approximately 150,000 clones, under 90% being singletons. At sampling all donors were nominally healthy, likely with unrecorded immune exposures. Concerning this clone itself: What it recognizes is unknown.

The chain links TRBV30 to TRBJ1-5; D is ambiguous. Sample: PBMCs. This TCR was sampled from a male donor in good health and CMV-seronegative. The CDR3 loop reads CAWSVLAAGNQPQHF. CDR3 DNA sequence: TGTGCCTGGAGTGTACTGGCAGCGGGAAATCAGCCCCAGCATTTT.